The present T cell receptor (beta chain) was sequenced within a study of monozygotic twins with inflammatory bowel disease. Study-level points and caveats: The data gave no support to a single strong IBD-associated signal or clonotype.

The length of the CDR3 is 17 residues. Germline assignment: CDR1 MNHEY and CDR2 SMNVEV (reference sequence). No DNA is given; TCRdb re-called the 5' RACE reads and lists each CDR3 protein once. The sample includes 150,000 to 200,000 distinct CDR3 sequences. With respect to this clonotype: The antigen is unknown.

The sequence derives from a human donor with ulcerative colitis or Crohn's disease, or a healthy co-twin of an affected twin (not recorded which). The V gene is TRBV27, the J gene TRBJ2-6; no DNA is available, so the TRBD2 call from TCRdb remains unchecked. Sequencing was carried out using blood. CDR3 loop: CASTGGLAGVGANVLTF.